Following are 32 T cell receptor beta chains from one sample sequenced in a study of tumor-infiltrating lymphocytes in oesophageal squamous cell carcinoma. TCRdb recomputed calls from the PCR reads with MiXCR, one row per CDR3 protein. The sample lists about 2,800 distinct CDR3 sequences, about 15% occurring once. The sequencing input was esophageal tumor tissue. The receptors stem from a male donor with esophageal squamous cell carcinoma.

This clonotype has at least ten counts. A single base separates this from a much larger clone, so it may be a read error. The V gene is TRBV7-8, the J gene TRBJ2-7; 10 positions match TRBD2. The CDR3 contains 15 residues. The germline CDR1 and CDR2 sequences are SGHVS and FQNEAQ. The ends lost 5 bases at V and 7 bases at J; junction bases unmatched: 11. This CDR3 reads CASSILAGVHNEQYF. For the CDR3, the DNA is TGTGCCAGCAGCATCCTAGCGGGGGTGCACAATGAGCAGTACTTC.

The rearrangement uses TRBV20-1 and TRBJ2-5, with 10 nucleotides matching TRBD2. The CDR3 length is 18 residues. The V gene's germline CDR1 is DFQATT and CDR2 SNEGSKA (reference sequence). V shed 3 bases, J shed 5 bases, and the junction held 18 bases outside the gene matches. The CDR3 bases are TGCAGTGCTAGGGGTAGCGGGGGGACAATATCCTTCTTGGAGACCCAGTACTTC. Amino acids: CSARGSGGTISFLETQYF.

By sample fraction, this clonotype is medium-sized (0.01 to 0.1%). A much larger clone differs by one base, so this may be a read error. The chain links TRBV7-3 to TRBJ2-1, with D possibly being TRBD2 (6 bases). The J call may not be correct, given that the DNA end is closer to TRBJ2-7. Per the germline V gene, CDR1 is SGHTA and CDR2 is FQGTGA. CDR3 length: 15 amino acids. The CDR3 DNA is TGTGCCAGCAGCTTTAGCGGTAGCTCCTACAATGAGCAGTACTTC. Protein sequence: CASSFSGSSYNEQYF.

This clonotype was observed a few times. J is TRBJ1-1 and V is TRBV20-1, with D uncertain. Germline V gene lookup returns CDR1 DFQATT and CDR2 SNEGSKA (reference sequence). The CDR3 runs to 10 residues. The CDR3 sequence: CRLENTEAFF. The DNA of the CDR3 is TGCAGGCTGGAAAACACTGAAGCTTTCTTT.

This clonotype was counted ten times or more. The chain recombines TRBV14 with TRBJ2-1; the D is unclear. The CDR3 covers 13 residues. From germline, CDR1 is SGHDN and CDR2 FVKESK. V gave up 2 bases and J gave up 15 bases, with 17 bases separating them. The CDR3 loop reads CASSQSPRQPGFF. The CDR3 DNA is TGTGCCAGCAGCCAATCCCCCCGGCAGCCCGGGTTCTTC.

Regarding this clonotype: Since the CDR3 does not end with the conserved phenylalanine or tryptophan, this likely comes from a read error. It is unclear where the CDR3 begins or ends on the DNA, so no DNA is shown, and the CDR3 is as TCRdb lists it. The chain employs TRBV7-3 and TRBJ2-5; TRBD2, the table's D call, lacks a check against the DNA. The CDR3 is made up of 15 amino acids, end residues included. In germline, CDR1 is SGHTA, CDR2 FQGTGA. The CDR3 sequence is CASSFQANSPLHFGA.

In this sample, this clonotype is medium-sized. The chain recombines TRBV6-1 with TRBJ2-1, with D perhaps matching TRBD1 (5 bases). Germline V gene data show CDR1 as MNHNS and CDR2 as SASEGT. The CDR3 sequence is 15 residues long. V was cut by 6 bases and J by 9 bases, with 21 bases left in between. The chain's CDR3 is CASRKQAIPHAEQFF. CDR3 coding DNA: TGTGCCAGCAGAAAACAGGCTATTCCCCACGCTGAGCAGTTCTTC.

This clonotype was seen ten or more times. The chain recombines TRBV11-1 with TRBJ1-2; D gene uncertain. CDR1 and CDR2 (germline): SGHAT, FQDESV (reference sequence). The CDR3 runs 15 residues. Trimming removed 5 bases at V and 5 bases at J, with 18 bases between. DNA for the CDR3: TGTGCCAGCAGCCCTTGGACCCCGGCGGGGTATGGCTACACCTTC. Its translation is CASSPWTPAGYGYTF.

This clonotype is labeled as medium-sized (0.01 to 0.1%). The chain uses TRBV7-2 and TRBJ1-3; D gene ambiguous. Per germline, CDR1 SGHTA and CDR2 FQGNSA. The CDR3 runs 15 residues. V shed 1 base and J shed 4 bases, with 11 bases lying between them. CDR3 DNA sequence: TGTGCCAGCAGCTTAGATCCGGGGTCGGGAAACACCATATATTTT. Residues: CASSLDPGSGNTIYF.

The rearrangement uses TRBV14 and TRBJ1-4, with a weak D call TRBD1 (6 bases). CDR1 and CDR2 (germline): SGHDN, FVKESK. This CDR3 region has 15 residues. Deletions cut 2 bases from V and 7 bases from J, with 14 bases between. The CDR3 region has the DNA TGTGCCAGCAGCCAAACCTCAGGGGCGGGTGAAAAACTGTTTTTT. It specifies CASSQTSGAGEKLFF.

The sample holds many counts of this clonotype. This rearrangement joins TRBV10-2 to TRBJ2-1; 9 positions match TRBD2. Germline lookup yields CDR1 WSHSY and CDR2 SAAADI. The V gene end was trimmed by 2 bases and the J gene end by 4 bases; junction bases not matched to a gene: 6. The CDR3 has 16 residues. Here the CDR3 reads CASSETLAGIYNEQFF. The CDR3, as DNA: TGCGCCAGCAGTGAGACACTAGCGGGTATTTACAATGAGCAGTTCTTC.

The rearrangement joins TRBV30 to TRBJ1-2, with D possibly matching TRBD1 (5 bases). Germline V gene lookup returns CDR1 GTSNPN and CDR2 SVGIG (reference sequence). The CDR3 totals 12 residues. V shed 2 bases and J shed 4 bases, with 8 bases lying between them. This chain's CDR3 is CAWSYGAYGYTF. CDR3 DNA sequence: TGTGCCTGGAGTTATGGGGCCTATGGCTACACCTTC.

The sample holds a few counts of this clonotype. The rearrangement links TRBV6-6 to TRBJ2-3; TRBD1 aligns across 8 bases. Germline CDR1 MNHNY, CDR2 SVGAGI (reference sequence). V gave up 5 bases and J gave up 3 bases; unmatched junction bases: 13. CDR3 length: 17 residues. CDR3 sequence reads: CASSRHQGAPRTDTQYF. The CDR3 DNA follows: TGTGCCAGCAGTCGACACCAGGGGGCGCCCCGGACAGATACGCAGTATTTT.

Ten or more counts support this clonotype. The chain has TRBV14 and TRBJ1-2; 10 nucleotides line up with TRBD1. V trimming: 4 bases; J trimming: 7 bases; junction bases outside the gene matches: 3. Germline V gene sequence: CDR1 SGHDN, CDR2 FVKESK. This CDR3 is 13 amino acids long. CDR3 bases: TGTGCCAGCAGCCGGACAGGGGGAAGTGGCTACACCTTC. This gives the protein CASSRTGGSGYTF.

In this sample, this clonotype turned up many times. The chain uses TRBV6-1 and TRBJ2-6, with TRBD1 matching over 11 bases. CDR1 and CDR2 (germline): MNHNS, SASEGT. Trimming took 6 bases from V and 0 from J; bases not matched to a gene: 4. This CDR3 spans 17 amino acids. The CDR3 spells CASSLGTGGSGANVLTF. The CDR3 coding sequence is TGTGCCAGCAGCCTAGGGACAGGGGGCTCTGGGGCCAACGTCCTGACTTTC.

By share, this clonotype ranks as medium-sized (0.01 to 0.1%). The chain couples TRBV12-3 or TRBV12-4 to TRBJ2-2; 12 positions match TRBD2. The CDR3 extends over 15 amino acids. V gave up 6 bases and J gave up 6 bases; unmatched junction bases: 5. CDR3 loop: CASSHRLAGAGELFF. The CDR3 nucleotides are TGTGCCAGCAGCCATAGACTAGCGGGGGCCGGGGAGCTGTTTTTT.

The count of this clonotype is one. A single base separates this from a much larger clone, so it may be a read error. CDR3 DNA: TGCGCCAGCAGCGGGGAGGGAGTCGTCTACGTGCAGTACTTC. Amino acids: CASSGEGVVYVQYF. V is TRBV5-1 and J is TRBJ2-7; 7 bases match TRBD2. Germline CDR1 and CDR2: SGHRS and YFSETQ. There are 14 residues in the CDR3.

With regard to this clonotype: Since a much larger clone is just one base distant, this may be a read error. The CDR3 here is CATSDLAGVGYTF. The CDR3 DNA is TGTGCCACCAGTGATTTGGCAGGGGTTGGCTACACCTTC. The chain uses TRBV24-1 and TRBJ2-7; D perhaps matches TRBD1 (6 bases). The DNA end is more similar to TRBJ1-2, so the J call may be wrong. Germline values: CDR1 KGHDR, CDR2 SFDVKD. The CDR3 runs to 13 residues.

This clonotype was seen many times. The V call is TRBV11-2, the J call TRBJ1-2, with D uncertain. The length of the CDR3 is 13 residues. Germline lookup yields CDR1 SGHAT and CDR2 FQNNGV. V was pared by 2 bases and J by 3 bases, with 7 bases between. The CDR3 here is CASSLSVDYGYTF. The CDR3 DNA reads as TGTGCCAGCAGCTTATCGGTGGACTATGGCTACACCTTC.

This clonotype showed up just a few times. It is likely a read error, because the conserved phenylalanine at the end of the CDR3 is missing. Because the CDR3's place on the DNA is in doubt, the DNA is left out and the CDR3 is given as listed by TCRdb. The chain recombines TRBV7-8 with TRBJ2-6; the table names TRBD1, a call not compared with the DNA. The CDR3 numbers 13 amino acids, ends counted. The germline V gene has CDR1 SGHVS and CDR2 FQNEAQ. The CDR3: CASSVSGGQFFGA.

In its sample, this clonotype was seen a few times. CDR3 nucleotides: TGCAGTGCTAGAGATTACAGGGCTCGCGAGACCCAGTACTTC. It codes for CSARDYRARETQYF. The J gene is TRBJ2-5, the V gene TRBV20-1, with a tentative D call TRBD1 (6 bases). The V and J ends lost 0 bases and 5 bases respectively, with 13 bases between them. CDR1 is DFQATT and CDR2 is SNEGSKA in the germline V gene (reference sequence). This CDR3 contains 14 residues.

Points on this clonotype: One end of the junction fails to match germline, which may point to a read error. V is TRBV7-6 and J is TRBJ2-6; 9 bases are shared with TRBD1. From germline, CDR1 is SGHVS and CDR2 FNYEAQ. There are 16 residues in the CDR3. CDR3 nucleotides: TGTGCTAGCAGCTTAGCAGGAGACAGGGGGACTCAACCCTCCACTTTC. This codes for CASSLAGDRGTQPSTF.

This clonotype has ten or more counts. The J gene is TRBJ1-3, the V gene TRBV4-2; 7 nucleotides agree with TRBD1. CDR1 is LGHNA and CDR2 is YNFKEQ in the germline V gene. The V segment lost 0 bases and the J segment 3 bases; nucleotides outside the gene matches: 5. The CDR3 consists of 16 residues. The CDR3 nucleotides are TGTGCCAGCAGCCAAGACTACAGGGGAGGTGGAAACACCATATATTTT. It is translated as CASSQDYRGGGNTIYF.

This clonotype is medium-sized within its sample. Since a much larger clone is just one base distant, this may be a read error. The chain has TRBV7-3 and TRBJ2-5; the D is unclear. Trimming pared 5 bases from V and 11 bases from J, leaving 18 bases between. In germline, CDR1 is SGHTA, CDR2 FQGTGA. The CDR3 has 13 amino acids. CDR3 sequence reads: CASSPTRVNEQYF. The CDR3 DNA follows: TGTGCCAGCAGCCCCACTCGGGTCAATGAGCAGTACTTC.

The sample holds many counts of this clonotype. This chain joins TRBV11-1 and TRBJ2-3; unclear D gene. From germline, CDR1 is SGHAT and CDR2 FQDESV (reference sequence). This CDR3 is 15 amino acids long. V was pared by 5 bases and J by 4 bases, with 16 bases between. CDR3 region: CASSRGPSGADTQYF. As DNA, the CDR3 is TGTGCCAGCAGCCGAGGTCCTAGTGGGGCAGATACGCAGTATTTT.

The rearrangement links TRBV4-1 to TRBJ2-5; D ambiguous. The J call may be faulty, since TRBJ2-7 better matches the DNA end. Germline V gene lookup returns CDR1 MGHRA and CDR2 YSYEKL. CDR3 size: 13 residues. The CDR3 region is CASSHGDTYEQYF. In DNA form, the CDR3 reads TGCGCCAGCAGCCATGGAGACACCTACGAGCAGTACTTC.

This clonotype was detected a few times. This clone may be a read error of a much larger clone one base away. The CDR3 spells CASSYVGKPSNQPQHF. The CDR3 coding sequence is TGTGCCAGCAGTTACGTCGGGAAGCCTAGCAATCAGCCCCAGCATTTT. The V gene is TRBV27, the J gene TRBJ1-5; D unclear. Germline CDR1 MNHEY, CDR2 SMNVEV (reference sequence). The ends were cut back, 4 bases at V and 0 bases at J, with 13 bases in the middle. The CDR3 runs 16 residues.

This clonotype was seen many times. V usage is TRBV19 and J usage is TRBJ1-1, with D possibly being TRBD1 (5 bases). Trimming left V 6 bases short and J 0 bases short, with 11 bases between. The CDR3 sequence is 14 residues long. Germline-derived CDR1 and CDR2 are LNHDA and SQIVND (reference sequence). This chain's CDR3 is CASRLTEMNTEAFF. For the CDR3, the DNA is TGTGCCAGTAGACTGACAGAGATGAACACTGAAGCTTTCTTT.

Note on this clonotype: The missing conserved phenylalanine or tryptophan at the end of this CDR3 makes a read error likely. Because the CDR3's place on the DNA is in doubt, the DNA is left out and the CDR3 is given as listed by TCRdb. The V gene is TRBV11-3, the J gene TRBJ2-5; the tabulated D call, TRBD1, remains unverified against the DNA. Germline CDR1 is SGHNT and CDR2 is YENEEA. Termini included, the CDR3 measures 16 amino acids. The CDR3 here is CASSYGQGNSPLHFGN.

This clonotype is termed large. In nucleotides, the CDR3 is TGTGCCAGCAGCTTAGGGCTAGCGGGCCAAGAGACCCAGTACTTC. It specifies CASSLGLAGQETQYF. The chain links TRBV7-3 to TRBJ2-5, with 8 bases lining up with TRBD2. The germline CDR1 and CDR2 sequences are SGHTA and FQGTGA. V lost 2 bases, J lost 1 base, and 3 bases stayed unmatched. The CDR3 runs 15 residues.

The rearrangement uses TRBV19 and TRBJ1-4, with 8 bases matching TRBD1. The V segment lost 5 bases and the J segment 7 bases; nucleotides outside the gene matches: 6. The germline V gene encodes CDR1 LNHDA and CDR2 SQIVND (reference sequence). This CDR3 is built from 14 residues. This CDR3 reads CASSDRGGGEKLFF. For the CDR3, the DNA is TGTGCCAGTAGTGACAGGGGCGGGGGTGAAAAACTGTTTTTT.

As concerns this clonotype: The conserved phenylalanine or tryptophan is not found at the CDR3 terminus, so this likely reflects a read error. The limits of the CDR3 on the DNA are not certain, so only TCRdb's listed CDR3 is given. V usage is TRBV7-4 and J usage is TRBJ2-1. Inclusive of both ends, the CDR3 amounts to 15 amino acids. The V gene's germline CDR1 is SGHVT and CDR2 SQSDAQ. The CDR3 sequence: CASSLGSSSYKEEFV.